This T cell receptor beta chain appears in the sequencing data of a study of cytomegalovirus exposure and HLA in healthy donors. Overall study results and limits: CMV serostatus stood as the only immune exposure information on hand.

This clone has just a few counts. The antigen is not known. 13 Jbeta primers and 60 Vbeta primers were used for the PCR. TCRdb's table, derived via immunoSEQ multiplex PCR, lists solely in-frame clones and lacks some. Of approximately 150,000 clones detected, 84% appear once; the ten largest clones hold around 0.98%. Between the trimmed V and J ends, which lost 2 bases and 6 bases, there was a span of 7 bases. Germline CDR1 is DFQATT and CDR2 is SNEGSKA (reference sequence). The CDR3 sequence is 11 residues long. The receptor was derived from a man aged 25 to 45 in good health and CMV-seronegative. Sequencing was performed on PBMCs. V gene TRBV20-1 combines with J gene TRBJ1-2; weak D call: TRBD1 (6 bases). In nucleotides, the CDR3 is TGCAGTGCTAGAACAGGGAATGGCTACACCTTC. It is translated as CSARTGNGYTF.